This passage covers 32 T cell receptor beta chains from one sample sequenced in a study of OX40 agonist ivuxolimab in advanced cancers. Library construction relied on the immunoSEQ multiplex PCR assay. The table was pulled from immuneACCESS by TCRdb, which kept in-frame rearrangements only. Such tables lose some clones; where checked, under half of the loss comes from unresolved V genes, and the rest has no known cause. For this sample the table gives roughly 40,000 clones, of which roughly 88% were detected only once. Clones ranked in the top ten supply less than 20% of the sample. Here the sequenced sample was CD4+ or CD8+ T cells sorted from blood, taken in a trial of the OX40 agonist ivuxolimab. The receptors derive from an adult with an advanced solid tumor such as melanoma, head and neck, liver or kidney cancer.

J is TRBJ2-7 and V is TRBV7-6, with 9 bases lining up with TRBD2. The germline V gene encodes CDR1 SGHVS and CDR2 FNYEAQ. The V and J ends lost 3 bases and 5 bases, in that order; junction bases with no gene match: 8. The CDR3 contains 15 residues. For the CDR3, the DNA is TGTGCCAGCAGCTTTCTGGCGGGGGGGACACACGAGCAGTACTTC. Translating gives CASSFLAGGTHEQYF.

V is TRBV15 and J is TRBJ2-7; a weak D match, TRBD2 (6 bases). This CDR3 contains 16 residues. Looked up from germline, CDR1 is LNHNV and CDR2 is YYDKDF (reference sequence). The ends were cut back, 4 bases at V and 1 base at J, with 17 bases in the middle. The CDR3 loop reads CATSTSSDYPSYEQYF. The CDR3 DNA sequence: TGTGCCACCAGCACCTCTTCGGACTATCCATCCTACGAGCAGTACTTC.

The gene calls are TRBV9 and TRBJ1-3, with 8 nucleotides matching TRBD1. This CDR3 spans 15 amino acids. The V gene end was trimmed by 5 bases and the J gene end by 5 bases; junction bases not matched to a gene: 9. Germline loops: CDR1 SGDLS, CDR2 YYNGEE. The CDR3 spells CASSTGGDRRNTIYF. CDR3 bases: TGTGCCAGCAGTACAGGGGGAGATCGGCGAAACACCATATATTTT.

CDR3 in amino acids: CASSPGAMNTEAFF. In DNA, the CDR3 is TGTGCCAGCAGCCCGGGGGCCATGAACACTGAAGCTTTCTTT. The chain uses TRBV7-2 and TRBJ1-1; a possible D gene is TRBD1 (6 bases). The V and J ends lost 5 bases and 0 bases respectively, with 10 bases between them. The germline CDR1 and CDR2 sequences are SGHTA and FQGNSA. The CDR3 loop spans 14 amino acids.

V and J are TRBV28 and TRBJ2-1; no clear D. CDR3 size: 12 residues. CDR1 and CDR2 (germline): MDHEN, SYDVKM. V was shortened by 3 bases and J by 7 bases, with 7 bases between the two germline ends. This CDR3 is CASSFRMNEQFF. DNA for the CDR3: TGTGCCAGCAGTTTCAGAATGAATGAGCAGTTCTTC.

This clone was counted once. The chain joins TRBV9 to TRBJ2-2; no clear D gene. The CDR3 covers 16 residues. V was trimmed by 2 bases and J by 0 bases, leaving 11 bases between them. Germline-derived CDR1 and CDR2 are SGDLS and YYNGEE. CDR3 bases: TGTGCCAGCAGCGTCTCGTTACAGTCGAACACCGGGGAGCTGTTTTTT. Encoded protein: CASSVSLQSNTGELFF.

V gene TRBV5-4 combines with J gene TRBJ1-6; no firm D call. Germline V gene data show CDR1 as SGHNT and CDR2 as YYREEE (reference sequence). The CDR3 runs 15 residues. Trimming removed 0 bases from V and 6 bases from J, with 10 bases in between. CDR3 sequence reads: CASSLEVTPNSPLHF. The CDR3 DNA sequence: TGTGCCAGCAGCTTGGAGGTGACACCTAATTCACCCCTCCACTTT.

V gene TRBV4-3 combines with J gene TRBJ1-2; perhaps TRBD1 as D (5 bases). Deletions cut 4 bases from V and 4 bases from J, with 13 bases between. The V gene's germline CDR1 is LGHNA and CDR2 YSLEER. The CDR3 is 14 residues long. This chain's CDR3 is CASSPLGTGYGYTF. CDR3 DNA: TGCGCCAGCAGCCCCCTGGGGACGGGCTATGGCTACACCTTC.

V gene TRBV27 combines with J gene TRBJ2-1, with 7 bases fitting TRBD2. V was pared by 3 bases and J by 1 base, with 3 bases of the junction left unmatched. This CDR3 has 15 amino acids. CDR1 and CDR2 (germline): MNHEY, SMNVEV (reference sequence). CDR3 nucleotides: TGTGCCAGCAGTTTGGGGGGGACTTCCTACAATGAGCAGTTCTTC. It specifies CASSLGGTSYNEQFF.

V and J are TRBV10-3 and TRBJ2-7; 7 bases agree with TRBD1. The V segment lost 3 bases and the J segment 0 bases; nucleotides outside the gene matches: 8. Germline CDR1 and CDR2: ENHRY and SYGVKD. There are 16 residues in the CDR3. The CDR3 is CAISDYPRTGSYEQYF. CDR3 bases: TGTGCCATCAGTGATTATCCCCGGACAGGCTCCTACGAGCAGTACTTC.

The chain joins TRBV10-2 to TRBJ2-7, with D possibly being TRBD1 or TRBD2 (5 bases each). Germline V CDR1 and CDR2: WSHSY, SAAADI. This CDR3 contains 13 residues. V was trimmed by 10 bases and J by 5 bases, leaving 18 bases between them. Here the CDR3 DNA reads TGCGCCACCGCACTCGTTGGGACCCACGAGCAGTACGTC. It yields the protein CATALVGTHEQYV.

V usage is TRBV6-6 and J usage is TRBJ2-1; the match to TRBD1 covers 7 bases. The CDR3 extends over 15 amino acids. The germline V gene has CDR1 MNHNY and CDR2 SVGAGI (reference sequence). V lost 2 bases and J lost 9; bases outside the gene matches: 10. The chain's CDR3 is CASSYVSGRGSEQFF. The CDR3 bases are TGTGCCAGCAGTTACGTATCGGGCAGGGGGAGTGAGCAGTTCTTC.

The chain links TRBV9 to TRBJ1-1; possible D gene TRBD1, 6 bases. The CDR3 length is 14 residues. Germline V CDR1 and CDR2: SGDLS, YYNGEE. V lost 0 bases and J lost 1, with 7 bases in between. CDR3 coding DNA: TGTGCCAGCAGCGTAGAAGGGGGGAACACTGAAGCTTTCTTT. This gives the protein CASSVEGGNTEAFF. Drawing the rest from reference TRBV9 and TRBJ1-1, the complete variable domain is DSGVTQTPKHLITATGQRVTLRCSPRSGDLSVYWYQQSLDQGLQFLIQYYNGEERAKGNILERFSAQQFPDLHSELNLSSLELGDSALYFCASSVEGGNTEAFFGQGTRLTVV.

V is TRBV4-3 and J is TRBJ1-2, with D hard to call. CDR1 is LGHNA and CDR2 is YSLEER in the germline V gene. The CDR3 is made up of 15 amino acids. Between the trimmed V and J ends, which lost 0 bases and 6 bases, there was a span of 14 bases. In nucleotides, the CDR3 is TGCGCCAGCAGCCAAGATCCTACACCCGGAAATGGCTACACCTTC. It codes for CASSQDPTPGNGYTF.

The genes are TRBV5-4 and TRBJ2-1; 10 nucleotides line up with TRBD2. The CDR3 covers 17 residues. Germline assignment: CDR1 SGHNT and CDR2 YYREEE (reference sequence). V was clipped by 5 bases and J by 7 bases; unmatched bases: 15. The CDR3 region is CASRPGTSVIRVNEQFF. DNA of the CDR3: TGTGCCAGCAGGCCCGGGACTAGCGTTATTCGGGTTAATGAGCAGTTCTTC.

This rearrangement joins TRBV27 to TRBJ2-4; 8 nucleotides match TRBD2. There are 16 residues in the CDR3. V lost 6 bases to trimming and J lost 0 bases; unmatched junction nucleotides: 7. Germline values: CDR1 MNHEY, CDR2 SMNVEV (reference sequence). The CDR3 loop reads CASSGGGRLAKNIQYF. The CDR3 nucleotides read TGTGCCAGCAGCGGGGGGGGGCGTCTAGCCAAAAACATTCAGTACTTC.

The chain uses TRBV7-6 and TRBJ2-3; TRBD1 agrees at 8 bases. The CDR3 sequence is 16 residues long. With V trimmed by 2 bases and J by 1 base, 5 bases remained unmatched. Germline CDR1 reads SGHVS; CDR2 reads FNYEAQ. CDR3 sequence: CASSLKQGDGTDTQYF. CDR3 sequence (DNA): TGTGCCAGCAGCTTAAAACAGGGGGATGGCACAGATACGCAGTATTTT.

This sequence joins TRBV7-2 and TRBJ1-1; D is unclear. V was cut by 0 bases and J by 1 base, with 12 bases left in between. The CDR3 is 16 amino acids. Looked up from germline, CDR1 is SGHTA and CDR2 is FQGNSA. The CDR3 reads CASSLAPSPGNTEAFF. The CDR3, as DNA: TGTGCCAGCAGCTTAGCCCCCTCCCCGGGGAACACTGAAGCTTTCTTT.

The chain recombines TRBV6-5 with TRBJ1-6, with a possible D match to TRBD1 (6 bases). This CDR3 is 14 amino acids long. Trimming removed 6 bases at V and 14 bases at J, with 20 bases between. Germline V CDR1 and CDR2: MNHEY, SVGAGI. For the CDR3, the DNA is TGTGCCAGCAGCCCTGGGACATCACCTTTGGCCCTCCACTTT. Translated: CASSPGTSPLALHF.

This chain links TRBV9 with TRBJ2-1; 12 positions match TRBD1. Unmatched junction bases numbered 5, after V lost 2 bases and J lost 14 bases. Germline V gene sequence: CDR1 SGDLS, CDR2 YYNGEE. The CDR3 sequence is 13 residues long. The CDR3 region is CASSVLGQGAEFF. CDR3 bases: TGTGCCAGCAGCGTTTTGGGACAGGGGGCTGAGTTCTTC.

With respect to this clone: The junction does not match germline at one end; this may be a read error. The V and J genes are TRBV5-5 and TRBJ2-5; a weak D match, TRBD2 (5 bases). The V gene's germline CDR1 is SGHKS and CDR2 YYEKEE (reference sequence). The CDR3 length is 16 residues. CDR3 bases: TGCGCCAGCAGCCAAGAGGGCTTCCCCACGCGAGAGACCCAGTACTTC. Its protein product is CASSQEGFPTRETQYF.

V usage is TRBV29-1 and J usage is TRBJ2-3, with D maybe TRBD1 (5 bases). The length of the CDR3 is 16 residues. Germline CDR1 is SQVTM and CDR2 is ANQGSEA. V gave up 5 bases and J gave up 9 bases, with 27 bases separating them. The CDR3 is CSVQGVGATTQITQYF. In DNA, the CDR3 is TGCAGCGTTCAAGGGGTTGGGGCCACTACACAGATAACGCAGTATTTT.

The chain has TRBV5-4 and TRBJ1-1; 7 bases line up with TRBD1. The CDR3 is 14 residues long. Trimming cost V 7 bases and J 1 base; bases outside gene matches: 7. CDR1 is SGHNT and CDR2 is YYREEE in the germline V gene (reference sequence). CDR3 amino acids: CASLSRGWNTEAFF. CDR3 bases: TGTGCCAGCCTCTCCAGGGGGTGGAACACTGAAGCTTTCTTT. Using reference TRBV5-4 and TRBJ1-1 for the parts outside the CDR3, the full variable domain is ETGVTQSPTHLIKTRGQQVTLRCSSQSGHNTVSWYQQALGQGPQFIFQYYREEENGRGNFPPRFSGLQFPNYSSELNVNALELDDSALYLCASLSRGWNTEAFFGQGTRLTVV.

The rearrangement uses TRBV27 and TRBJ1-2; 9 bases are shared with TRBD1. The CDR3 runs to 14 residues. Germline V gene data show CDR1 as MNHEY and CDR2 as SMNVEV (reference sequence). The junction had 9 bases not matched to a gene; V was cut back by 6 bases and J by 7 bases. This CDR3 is CASSLTGTGIGYTF. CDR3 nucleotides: TGTGCCAGCAGCCTGACCGGGACAGGGATTGGCTACACCTTC.

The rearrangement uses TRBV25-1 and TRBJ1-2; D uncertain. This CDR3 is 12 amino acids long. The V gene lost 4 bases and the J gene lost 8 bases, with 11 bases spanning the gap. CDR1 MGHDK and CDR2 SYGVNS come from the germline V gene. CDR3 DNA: TGTGCCAGCAGTGCAGGCACCCGCGGCTACACCTTC. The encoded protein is CASSAGTRGYTF.

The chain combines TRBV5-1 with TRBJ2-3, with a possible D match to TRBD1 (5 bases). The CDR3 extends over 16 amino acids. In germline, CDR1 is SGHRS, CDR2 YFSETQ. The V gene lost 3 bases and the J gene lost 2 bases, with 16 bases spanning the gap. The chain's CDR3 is CASSSLTVSLTDTQYF. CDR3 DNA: TGCGCCAGCAGCTCCTTGACAGTTTCTCTCACAGATACGCAGTATTTT.

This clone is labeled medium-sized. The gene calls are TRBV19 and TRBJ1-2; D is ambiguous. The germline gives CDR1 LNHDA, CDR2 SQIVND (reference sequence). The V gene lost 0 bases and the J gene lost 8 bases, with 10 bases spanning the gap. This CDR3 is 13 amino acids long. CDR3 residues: CASSIDHWQGYTF. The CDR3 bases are TGTGCCAGTAGTATAGATCATTGGCAGGGCTACACCTTC.

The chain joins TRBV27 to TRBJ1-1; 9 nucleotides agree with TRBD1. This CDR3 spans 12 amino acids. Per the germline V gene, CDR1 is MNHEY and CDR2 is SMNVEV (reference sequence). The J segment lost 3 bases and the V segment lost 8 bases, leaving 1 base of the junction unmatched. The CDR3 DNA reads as TGTGCCAGCCGGACAGGGGACACTGAAGCTTTCTTT. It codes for CASRTGDTEAFF.

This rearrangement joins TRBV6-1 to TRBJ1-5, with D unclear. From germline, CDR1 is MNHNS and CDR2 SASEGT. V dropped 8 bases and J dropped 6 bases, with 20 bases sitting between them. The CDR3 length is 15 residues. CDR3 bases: TGTGCCAGCTCCAGAGGAGAGGGTCGGAGTCAGCCCCAGCATTTT. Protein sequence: CASSRGEGRSQPQHF.

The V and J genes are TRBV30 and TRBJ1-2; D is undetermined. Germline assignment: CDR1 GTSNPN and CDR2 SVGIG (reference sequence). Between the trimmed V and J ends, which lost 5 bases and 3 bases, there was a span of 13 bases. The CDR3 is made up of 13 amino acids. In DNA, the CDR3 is TGTGCCTGGTATGGCGGGAATTACTATGGCTACACCTTC. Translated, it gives CAWYGGNYYGYTF. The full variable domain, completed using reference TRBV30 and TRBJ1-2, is SQTIHQWPATLVQPVGSPLSLECTVEGTSNPNLYWYRQAAGRGLQLLFYSVGIGQISSEVPQNLSASRPQDRQFILSSKKLLLSDSGFYLCAWYGGNYYGYTFGSGTRLTVV.

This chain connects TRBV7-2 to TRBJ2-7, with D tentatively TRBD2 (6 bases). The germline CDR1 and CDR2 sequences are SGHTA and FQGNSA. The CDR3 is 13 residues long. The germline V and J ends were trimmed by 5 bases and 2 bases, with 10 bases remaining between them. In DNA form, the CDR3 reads TGTGCCAGCAGCCCCGGACTAACCTACGAGCAGTACTTC. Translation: CASSPGLTYEQYF.

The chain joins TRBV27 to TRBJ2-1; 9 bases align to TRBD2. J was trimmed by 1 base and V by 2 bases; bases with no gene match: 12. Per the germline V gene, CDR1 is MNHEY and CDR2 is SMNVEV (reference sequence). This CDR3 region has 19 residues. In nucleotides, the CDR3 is TGTGCCAGCAGTTTAAGGTTAGATCGAGCGGGGGGATCCTACAATGAGCAGTTCTTC. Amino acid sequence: CASSLRLDRAGGSYNEQFF.